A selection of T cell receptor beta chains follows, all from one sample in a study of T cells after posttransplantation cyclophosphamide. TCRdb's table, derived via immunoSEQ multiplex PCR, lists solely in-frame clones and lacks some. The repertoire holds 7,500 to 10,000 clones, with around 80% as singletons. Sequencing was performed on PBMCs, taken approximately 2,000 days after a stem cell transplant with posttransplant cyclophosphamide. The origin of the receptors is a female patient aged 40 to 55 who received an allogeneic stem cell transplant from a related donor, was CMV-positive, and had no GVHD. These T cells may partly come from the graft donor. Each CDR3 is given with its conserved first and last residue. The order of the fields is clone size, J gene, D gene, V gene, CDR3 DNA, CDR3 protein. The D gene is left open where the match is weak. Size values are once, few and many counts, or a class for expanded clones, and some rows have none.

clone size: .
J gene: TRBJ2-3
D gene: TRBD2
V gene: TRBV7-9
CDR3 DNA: TGTGCCAGCAGCCTCCGGACTAGCGGGGAAGGAGATACGCAGTATTTT
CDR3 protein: CASSLRTSGEGDTQYF

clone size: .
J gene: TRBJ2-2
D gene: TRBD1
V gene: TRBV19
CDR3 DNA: TGTGCCAGTAGTATGGGACAGGGGATCGGGGAGCTGTTTTTT
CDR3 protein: CASSMGQGIGELFF

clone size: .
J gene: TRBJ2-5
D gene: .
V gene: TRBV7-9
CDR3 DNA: TGTGCCAGCAGCCCGACTCCGAAGTACCAAGAGACCCAGTACTTC
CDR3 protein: CASSPTPKYQETQYF

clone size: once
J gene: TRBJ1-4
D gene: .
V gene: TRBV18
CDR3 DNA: TGTGCCAGCTCACCAATACAGGATAATGAAAAACTGTTTTTT
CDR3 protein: CASSPIQDNEKLFF

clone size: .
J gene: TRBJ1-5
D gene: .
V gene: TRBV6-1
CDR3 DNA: TGTGCCAGCAGTGACTCGGTGGGGCCCAATCAGCCCCAGCATTTT
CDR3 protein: CASSDSVGPNQPQHF

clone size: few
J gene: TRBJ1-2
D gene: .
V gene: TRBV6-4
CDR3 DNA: TGTGCCAGCAGTGAAAACAGGAACTATGGCTACACCTTC
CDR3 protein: CASSENRNYGYTF

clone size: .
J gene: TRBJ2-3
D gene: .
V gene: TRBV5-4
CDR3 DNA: TGTGCCAGCAGCTTGGGCCAGGGGAGGGTAGATACGCAGTATTTT
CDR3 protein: CASSLGQGRVDTQYF

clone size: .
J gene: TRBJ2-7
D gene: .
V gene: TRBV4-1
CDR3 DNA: TGCGCCAGCAGCCAAACACTGAGTGGGGGCAGCGAGCAGTACTTC
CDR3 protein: CASSQTLSGGSEQYF

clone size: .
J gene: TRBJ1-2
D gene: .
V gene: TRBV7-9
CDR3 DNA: TGTGCCAGCAGCTTAGATCTCCATGGCTACACCTTC
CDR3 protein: CASSLDLHGYTF

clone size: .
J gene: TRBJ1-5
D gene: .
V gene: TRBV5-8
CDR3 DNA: TGTGCCAGCAGCCTACAGGGATATAGCAATCAGCCCCAGCATTTT
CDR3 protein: CASSLQGYSNQPQHF